This is a list of T cell receptor beta chains from one sample in a study of T-cell reconstitution after alpha-beta-depleted transplantation in children. TCRdb processed the PCR reads anew with MiXCR; each CDR3 protein has one entry. The table records 530,000 or so distinct CDR3 sequences, 25% to 30% of them present only once. The source was PBMCs, collected before TCRalphabeta/CD19-depleted stem cell transplant. These receptor sequences come from a boy in the first two years of life with Wiskott-Aldrich syndrome, due to receive a stem cell transplant. The CDR3 runs from the conserved cysteine through the conserved F or W. The D gene is left open where the match is weak. Where a row states a size, it is once, few, many or the class of an expanded clone; other rows omit it.

d_gene: -; v_gene: TRBV19; abundance: few; j_gene: TRBJ2-6; CDR3nt: TGTGCCAGTAGTAAGTCCTCTGGGGCCAACGTCCTGACTTTC; CDR3aa: CASSKSSGANVLTF
d_gene: TRBD2; v_gene: TRBV20-1; abundance: few; j_gene: TRBJ2-1; CDR3nt: TGCAGTGCCCGTTCTTCGGAGGGAGGGACCAATCTCAATGAGCAGTTCTTC; CDR3aa: CSARSSEGGTNLNEQFF
d_gene: TRBD1; v_gene: TRBV7-2; abundance: few; j_gene: TRBJ1-5; CDR3nt: TGTGCCAGCAGCTTAGTCGGGGGACAGGGGAGCCAGCCCCAGCATTTT; CDR3aa: CASSLVGGQGSQPQHF
d_gene: -; v_gene: TRBV27; abundance: -; j_gene: TRBJ2-3; CDR3nt: TGTGCCAGCAGTTCGCGGTCCAGGGGCCGGGATACGCAGTATTTT; CDR3aa: CASSSRSRGRDTQYF
d_gene: TRBD2; v_gene: TRBV20-1; abundance: -; j_gene: TRBJ2-7; CDR3nt: TGCAGTGCTAGTAGGCTAGCGGGAGAAGGGGCCGAGCAGTACTTC; CDR3aa: CSASRLAGEGAEQYF
d_gene: -; v_gene: TRBV14; abundance: few; j_gene: TRBJ1-4; CDR3nt: TGTGCCAGCAGCCAAGGAATGCCAACTAATGAAAAACTGTTTTTT; CDR3aa: CASSQGMPTNEKLFF
d_gene: -; v_gene: TRBV5-1; abundance: few; j_gene: TRBJ2-7; CDR3nt: TGCGCCAGCAGCCAAACTAGGGCGCACGAGCAGTACTTC; CDR3aa: CASSQTRAHEQYF
d_gene: TRBD2; v_gene: TRBV4-1; abundance: -; j_gene: TRBJ2-1; CDR3nt: TGCGCCAGCAGCCAACTACTAGCGTCCAATGAGCAGTTCTTC; CDR3aa: CASSQLLASNEQFF
d_gene: -; v_gene: TRBV5-1; abundance: few; j_gene: TRBJ1-1; CDR3nt: TGCGCCAGCAGCTTGGGGGGGCTCGGTGAAGCTTTCTTT; CDR3aa: CASSLGGLGEAFF
d_gene: -; v_gene: TRBV20-1; abundance: -; j_gene: TRBJ1-1; CDR3nt: TGCAGTGCTAGGGCACGCAGGGGCCCCACTGAAGCTTTCTTT; CDR3aa: CSARARRGPTEAFF
d_gene: -; v_gene: TRBV12-3/TRBV12-4; abundance: -; j_gene: TRBJ2-2; CDR3nt: TGTGCCAGCAGTGGGGAAAGAGACGGCACCGGGGAGCTGTTTTTT; CDR3aa: CASSGERDGTGELFF
d_gene: -; v_gene: TRBV5-1; abundance: few; j_gene: TRBJ2-1; CDR3nt: TGCGCCAGCAGCTTGGATAACAGCAATGAGCAGTTCTTC; CDR3aa: CASSLDNSNEQFF
d_gene: -; v_gene: TRBV4-1; abundance: -; j_gene: TRBJ2-3; CDR3nt: TGCGCCAGCAGCCAAGGGATCGCAGATACGCAGTATTTT; CDR3aa: CASSQGIADTQYF
d_gene: TRBD1; v_gene: TRBV5-1; abundance: -; j_gene: TRBJ2-4; CDR3nt: TGCGCCAGCAGTTCCCCGACGCCCGGGACAGGGAATTTGTTAGCCAAAAACATTCAGTACTTC; CDR3aa: CASSSPTPGTGNLLAKNIQYF
d_gene: -; v_gene: TRBV2; abundance: -; j_gene: TRBJ2-7; CDR3nt: TGTGCCGGGAACCGGGACACCGGTGGCGAGCAGTACTTC; CDR3aa: CAGNRDTGGEQYF
d_gene: TRBD2; v_gene: TRBV7-9; abundance: -; j_gene: TRBJ2-1; CDR3nt: TGTGCCAGCAGCTTAGGGGCGGGAGGGCCAGGTAATGAGCAGTTCTTC; CDR3aa: CASSLGAGGPGNEQFF
d_gene: -; v_gene: TRBV5-1; abundance: few; j_gene: TRBJ2-1; CDR3nt: TGCGCCAGCAGCCCCGACTCGATCTACAATGAGCAGTTCTTC; CDR3aa: CASSPDSIYNEQFF
d_gene: -; v_gene: TRBV2; abundance: few; j_gene: TRBJ1-1; CDR3nt: TGTGCCAGCAGTGAGCGCAGCCTGAACACTGAAGCTTTCTTT; CDR3aa: CASSERSLNTEAFF
d_gene: -; v_gene: TRBV3-1; abundance: -; j_gene: TRBJ2-7; CDR3nt: TGTGCCAGCAGCCAGGGACGAAATTACGAGCAGTACTTC; CDR3aa: CASSQGRNYEQYF
d_gene: -; v_gene: TRBV11-2; abundance: few; j_gene: TRBJ2-5; CDR3nt: TGTGCCAGCAGCTTAAGGCGTCCCAGAGAGACCCAGTACTTC; CDR3aa: CASSLRRPRETQYF
d_gene: TRBD1; v_gene: TRBV10-2; abundance: -; j_gene: TRBJ1-4; CDR3nt: TGCGCCAGCAAGAGGATGGCGGGACAGGTGGATGAAAAACTGTTTTTT; CDR3aa: CASKRMAGQVDEKLFF
d_gene: -; v_gene: TRBV20-1; abundance: few; j_gene: TRBJ2-1; CDR3nt: TGCAGTGCTAGGGGTAACACCAATGAGCAGTTCTTC; CDR3aa: CSARGNTNEQFF
d_gene: -; v_gene: TRBV15; abundance: -; j_gene: TRBJ2-3; CDR3nt: TGTGCCACCAGCAGAGATTCGAGACAGGGAGGGACAGATACGCAGTATTTT; CDR3aa: CATSRDSRQGGTDTQYF
d_gene: TRBD2; v_gene: TRBV7-7; abundance: -; j_gene: TRBJ2-5; CDR3nt: TGTGCCAGCAGCTTAGGCCCGGGACTAGCGGAAGAGACCCAGTACTTC; CDR3aa: CASSLGPGLAEETQYF
d_gene: TRBD2; v_gene: TRBV12-3/TRBV12-4; abundance: -; j_gene: TRBJ2-1; CDR3nt: TGTGCCAGCAGAACTACCCGACTAGCGGGCTACAATGAGCAGTTCTTC; CDR3aa: CASRTTRLAGYNEQFF
d_gene: -; v_gene: TRBV29-1; abundance: few; j_gene: TRBJ2-7; CDR3nt: TGCAGCGTTGTTTGGGGCAGGCCTTACGAGCAGTACTTC; CDR3aa: CSVVWGRPYEQYF
d_gene: TRBD2; v_gene: TRBV15; abundance: -; j_gene: TRBJ2-7; CDR3nt: TGTGCCACCAGCAGAGATACGGCACTAGCGGGAGGCGAGCAGTACTTC; CDR3aa: CATSRDTALAGGEQYF
d_gene: TRBD1; v_gene: TRBV3-1; abundance: -; j_gene: TRBJ2-3; CDR3nt: TGTGCCAGCAGCTCAAGACAGGGTCCTATAGGAGATACGCAGTATTTT; CDR3aa: CASSSRQGPIGDTQYF
d_gene: TRBD1; v_gene: TRBV7-3; abundance: -; j_gene: TRBJ2-2; CDR3nt: TGTGCCAGCAGCCACCGACAGGGTGCGACCGGGGAGCTGTTTTTT; CDR3aa: CASSHRQGATGELFF
d_gene: TRBD1; v_gene: TRBV12-3/TRBV12-4; abundance: few; j_gene: TRBJ1-1; CDR3nt: TGTGCCAGCAGCCTACAGGGGGCTATCGTTGAAGCTTTCTTT; CDR3aa: CASSLQGAIVEAFF
d_gene: TRBD1; v_gene: TRBV28; abundance: -; j_gene: TRBJ1-1; CDR3nt: TGTGCCAGCAGTTGGGACAGGGCAAAGGGGTTGAACACTGAAGCTTTCTTT; CDR3aa: CASSWDRAKGLNTEAFF
d_gene: TRBD2; v_gene: TRBV6-1; abundance: -; j_gene: TRBJ2-1; CDR3nt: TGTGCCAGCAGTAGACTAGCGGGAAAATCCTACAATGAGCAGTTCTTC; CDR3aa: CASSRLAGKSYNEQFF
d_gene: -; v_gene: TRBV5-6; abundance: many; j_gene: TRBJ1-3; CDR3nt: TGTGCCAGCAGCTTGGCCGGGACTGGAAACACCATATATTTT; CDR3aa: CASSLAGTGNTIYF
d_gene: TRBD2; v_gene: TRBV5-1; abundance: -; j_gene: TRBJ2-1; CDR3nt: TGCGCCAGCAGCTTATATAGCGGGAGCTCCTACAATGAGCAGTTCTTC; CDR3aa: CASSLYSGSSYNEQFF
d_gene: TRBD1; v_gene: TRBV5-1; abundance: -; j_gene: TRBJ2-3; CDR3nt: TGCGCCAGCAGCATTGGGGACAGGAGCACAGATACGCAGTATTTT; CDR3aa: CASSIGDRSTDTQYF
d_gene: TRBD2; v_gene: TRBV7-9; abundance: few; j_gene: TRBJ2-3; CDR3nt: TGTGCCAGCTCCAAAAGGGCTAGCGGGAACACAGATACGCAGTATTTT; CDR3aa: CASSKRASGNTDTQYF
d_gene: TRBD1; v_gene: TRBV12-3/TRBV12-4; abundance: few; j_gene: TRBJ2-7; CDR3nt: TGTGCCAGCAGCCCAGGACAGGGAATAGGCTACGAGCAGTACTTC; CDR3aa: CASSPGQGIGYEQYF
d_gene: TRBD2; v_gene: TRBV12-3/TRBV12-4; abundance: -; j_gene: TRBJ2-2; CDR3nt: TGTGCCAGCAGAACCGGGACTAGCCCCACCGGGGAGCTGTTTTTT; CDR3aa: CASRTGTSPTGELFF
d_gene: -; v_gene: TRBV5-1; abundance: -; j_gene: TRBJ2-1; CDR3nt: TGCGCCAGCAGCTCGGACGGCCTGGATGAGCAGTTCTTC; CDR3aa: CASSSDGLDEQFF
d_gene: TRBD1; v_gene: TRBV15; abundance: -; j_gene: TRBJ2-2; CDR3nt: TGTGCCACCAGCCGGAACTTAATGACAGGGGCGAACACCGGGGAGCTGTTTTTT; CDR3aa: CATSRNLMTGANTGELFF
d_gene: -; v_gene: TRBV5-6; abundance: -; j_gene: TRBJ1-2; CDR3nt: TGTGCCAGCAGCCCTAGGATTGAGTTCAGACCAAGCTATGGCTACACCTTC; CDR3aa: CASSPRIEFRPSYGYTF
d_gene: -; v_gene: TRBV29-1; abundance: few; j_gene: TRBJ2-3; CDR3nt: TGCAGCGTGGAGGAGGCTACGTCTAGCACAGATACGCAGTATTTT; CDR3aa: CSVEEATSSTDTQYF
d_gene: -; v_gene: TRBV21-1; abundance: -; j_gene: TRBJ2-7; CDR3nt: TGTGCCAGCAGCTCCAGAGAGCCGCAGTACTTC; CDR3aa: CASSSREPQYF
d_gene: TRBD1; v_gene: TRBV5-1; abundance: -; j_gene: TRBJ2-2; CDR3nt: TGCGCCAGCAGCACCGGACAGGCAAACACCGGGGAGCTGTTTTTT; CDR3aa: CASSTGQANTGELFF
d_gene: -; v_gene: TRBV12-3/TRBV12-4; abundance: few; j_gene: TRBJ1-2; CDR3nt: TGTGCCAGCACCTCGCCCCCAAATGTTGACTATGGCTACACCTTC; CDR3aa: CASTSPPNVDYGYTF
d_gene: -; v_gene: TRBV7-2; abundance: few; j_gene: TRBJ2-5; CDR3nt: TGTGCCAGCAGCTCGGACGGATACCAAGAGACCCAGTACTTC; CDR3aa: CASSSDGYQETQYF
d_gene: TRBD1; v_gene: TRBV5-6; abundance: -; j_gene: TRBJ2-2; CDR3nt: TGTGCCAGCAGCTTGGGGGACAGGGGAAACACCGGGGAGCTGTTTTTT; CDR3aa: CASSLGDRGNTGELFF
d_gene: -; v_gene: TRBV2; abundance: -; j_gene: TRBJ1-3; CDR3nt: TGTGCCAGCAGCGAAACAGGGTTCTCTGGAAACACCATATATTTT; CDR3aa: CASSETGFSGNTIYF
d_gene: TRBD2; v_gene: TRBV20-1; abundance: -; j_gene: TRBJ2-1; CDR3nt: TGCAGTGCCCTACGGGGGGCCTACAATGAGCAGTTCTTC; CDR3aa: CSALRGAYNEQFF
d_gene: TRBD1; v_gene: TRBV7-9; abundance: -; j_gene: TRBJ2-7; CDR3nt: TGTGCCAGCAGCGAGACAGGGAGAGAGCAGTACTTC; CDR3aa: CASSETGREQYF
d_gene: -; v_gene: TRBV29-1; abundance: few; j_gene: TRBJ2-3; CDR3nt: TGCAGCGTTGGGGGGGCACGCACAGATACGCAGTATTTT; CDR3aa: CSVGGARTDTQYF